Detailed here is one T cell receptor beta chain. Its antigen is not known. These data originate in a study of beta chain features in type 1 diabetes. Across the whole study: Sorted cells, some 110,000,000 in number, were examined across all samples. Whole-study findings and limits: Insertions were fewer and deletions more numerous at VDJ junctions in type 1 diabetes patients.

Expressed TCRB transcripts were sequenced after all isolated RNA was converted to cDNA. Some clones are missing from TCRdb's copy, which holds only in-frame ones; the method was immunoSEQ multiplex PCR. The sample holds about 620,000 clones, around 15% seen once. Germline-derived CDR1 and CDR2 are SGHTA and FQGNSA. V lost 4 bases and J lost 7; bases outside the gene matches: 2. CDR3 length: 14 residues. The TCR was taken from a man younger than 30 in good health. The sequenced sample consisted of naive CD4+ T cells from blood. V and J are TRBV7-2 and TRBJ1-4, with 11 bases lining up with TRBD1. The CDR3: CASSSDRGLEKLFF. The CDR3 nucleotides read TGTGCCAGCAGCTCGGACAGGGGGCTTGAAAAACTGTTTTTT.